These 5 T cell receptor beta chains share one sample of origin, sequenced in a study of PD-L1 blockade in urothelial cancer. Clones were read by immunoSEQ multiplex PCR, and TCRdb kept only the in-frame ones, dropping some. Of 68,000 or so clones in the sample, roughly 76% were seen once. The time point denotes: pretreatment peripheral blood. The source was PBMCs, collected around atezolizumab (anti-PD-L1) treatment. The source of these receptors is a man in his sixties or seventies with urothelial cancer.

The V call is TRBV2, the J call TRBJ2-7; D is unclear. Germline CDR1 is SNHLY and CDR2 is FYNNEI. Trimming shortened V by 5 bases and J by 3 bases, and 8 bases separated the two germline ends. The CDR3 totals 12 residues. Here the CDR3 DNA reads TGTGCCAGCAGTCAAAACATCTACGAGCAGTACTTC. It encodes CASSQNIYEQYF.

The chain employs TRBV6-6 and TRBJ2-1, with 9 bases matching TRBD1. This CDR3 has 16 amino acids. Germline V gene sequence: CDR1 MNHNY, CDR2 SVGAGI (reference sequence). Trimming removed 5 bases from V and 5 bases from J; junction bases left unmatched: 10. The CDR3 sequence: CASSDYRGRVDNEQFF. DNA of the CDR3: TGTGCCAGCAGTGACTACAGGGGGCGAGTGGACAATGAGCAGTTCTTC.

This clone turned up a few times. The V gene is TRBV5-1, the J gene TRBJ1-1; 10 bases line up with TRBD1. This CDR3 is built from 14 residues. V was pared by 4 bases and J by 6 bases, with 6 bases of the junction left unmatched. The germline V gene encodes CDR1 SGHRS and CDR2 YFSETQ. CDR3 residues: CASSGTGTGAEAFF. In DNA form, the CDR3 reads TGCGCCAGCAGCGGAACCGGGACAGGGGCTGAAGCTTTCTTT.

This clone was observed a few times. The CDR3 is CASSLASRVLANEKLFF. The CDR3 DNA reads TGTGCCAGCAGCTTAGCGAGCAGGGTTTTGGCTAATGAAAAACTGTTTTTT. The rearrangement links TRBV7-2 to TRBJ1-4, with D possibly being TRBD1 (5 bases). Germline CDR1 reads SGHTA; CDR2 reads FQGNSA. The V and J ends lost 0 bases and 3 bases respectively, with 14 bases between them. This CDR3 comprises 17 residues.

The CDR3 loop reads CASSFTGESWTEAFF. The CDR3 nucleotides are TGCGCCAGCAGCTTTACAGGGGAGTCGTGGACTGAAGCTTTCTTT. The rearrangement links TRBV5-1 to TRBJ1-1; 7 nucleotides match TRBD1. The CDR3 spans 15 residues. After removal of 2 bases from V and 5 bases from J, the junction contained 9 bases not matched to a gene. Germline values: CDR1 SGHRS, CDR2 YFSETQ.